The clone carrying this T cell receptor (beta chain) was counted many times. This sequence may be a read error, since a much larger clone differs from it by one base. The controls, all healthy individuals, were blood bank volunteers in Maryland, USA. TCRdb reprocessed the 5' RACE reads via MiXCR and lists one record per CDR3 protein. The repertoire holds some 30,000 distinct CDR3 sequences, with 15% as singletons. The sample originates from a study of neurological immune-mediated disorders. Germline V CDR1 and CDR2: MGHRA, YSYEKL. This CDR3 has 16 amino acids. The genes are TRBV4-1 and TRBJ2-7; D might be TRBD1 (6 bases). The sample taken for sequencing was PBMCs. The clonotype was recovered from a man in his 70s in good health. The CDR3 loop is CTSSQASQGSTYEQYF. The CDR3 DNA follows: TGCACCAGCAGCCAGGCATCACAGGGATCAACCTACGAGCAGTACTTC.